This TCR beta chain was sequenced in a study of blood T cell repertoires in COVID-19. Overall study context: Samples representing acute and convalescent COVID-19 were sourced from the United States, Italy and Spain. From T cells, B-cell-depleted T cells, or PBMCs came the material, which was cDNA or gDNA.

This clone occurred once. CDR1 is LNHNV and CDR2 is YYDKDF in the germline V gene (reference sequence). Trimming took off 0 bases at V and 0 bases at J, with 9 bases between the two ends. The CDR3 has 16 amino acids. Original processing methods: Amplification with reference gene primers provided the estimates of nucleated cell counts. The method was immunoSEQ multiplex PCR; TCRdb's version includes in-frame clones alone and lacks a portion of them. D and trimming come from the DNA, and the V and J calls and clone size come from that table. The sample lists 130,000 or so clones, roughly 79% occurring once.

Sample: peripheral blood. This sequence joins TRBV15 and TRBJ1-3; no definite D call. This clonotype was sampled from a woman aged 60-75 years with active or convalescent COVID-19. CDR3 residues: CATSRDPGDSGNTIYF. In DNA, the CDR3 is TGTGCCACCAGCAGAGATCCGGGAGACTCTGGAAACACCATATATTTT.